This TCR beta chain was profiled in a study of cytomegalovirus exposure and HLA in healthy donors (dated by TCRdb to 2017 to 2019). Describing the broader study: In an earlier analysis of 587 of the donors, 276 Gb of sequence data and 90 million to 120 million unique TCR beta sequences from 180 million or so T cells were reported. An early release covering about 600 HLA-typed donors comprised 250 to 350 gigabases of sequencing data and roughly 86 million unique TCR sequences. Of the 398 genotyped donors, more than 75% were placed in the genetic ancestry cluster associated with self-reported Caucasian donors. The study aimed to test whether signatures of past pathogen exposure could be identified by cataloging public T cell receptors. Using immunosequencing, the study profiled T cell repertoires from 640 or so subjects and related those repertoires to cytomegalovirus serostatus. In addition to the first cohort of 666 subjects, a separate validation cohort of over 90 different subjects was used. The study combined high-throughput TCR immunosequencing, statistical association of individual TCRs with disease status, and machine learning to predict cytomegalovirus infection status. A later analysis re-analyzed previously published TCR beta repertoires from 500 to 700 donors and added high-resolution HLA genotyping to study TCR occurrence patterns. In the later analysis, no new phenotypic data were used to find candidate immune exposures; instead, reliance was placed on TCR beta sequences and their occurrence across donors. In an earlier analysis of 587 of the donors, high-throughput TCR beta sequencing was used to judge whether each TCR beta V gene segment behaved as functional or pseudogenic. Donor age, sex, ethnicity and CMV serostatus were compiled alongside the repertoire data. A later genetic analysis took genome-wide SNP genotypes for about 55% of the roughly 670 donors and used that subset as a discovery cohort. Every repertoire in the discovery cohort had been generated on one and the same sequencing platform. Class I and class II HLA loci were covered by the typing at four-digit resolution. The number of typed donors differed by locus: about 629-630 for A, B, C, DRB1 and DQB1; some 500 for DQA1; around 610 for DPA1; and approximately 450 for DPB1. Because of strong linkage in the cohort, five DR-DQ haplotypes were treated as single units for association and clustering. On average, roughly 250,000 unique TCR beta nucleotide sequences were sequenced per donor among 398 genotyped donors of the cohort, with about 17% of those sequences being non-productive.

Library preparation was by the immunoSEQ multiplex PCR assay. A mixture of 60 forward primers for TCR Vbeta segments and 13 reverse primers for TCR Jbeta segments was used in the multiplex PCR. A multiplex PCR assay on genomic DNA amplified the CDR3 region of rearranged TCR beta genes. The Illumina HiSeq System was used to sequence the amplified TCR beta libraries as 87-base-pair reads. The study's processing was this. A later analysis tallied 75 million to 95 million unique TCR beta chains across the roughly 610 repertoires, and around 9.9 million of those chains were shared by two or more donors. Raw reads were error-corrected and collapsed into unique sequences with a nearest-neighbor algorithm that merged closely related sequences to remove PCR and sequencing errors. Alignment of CDR3 sequences to IMGT reference sequences was used to assign V, D and J gene segments. For a sequence to be retained, at least a six-nucleotide match to both a V gene segment and a J gene segment was required. A rearrangement was called productive if the CDR3 had no stop codons and remained in frame with V and J, and every other rearrangement was called non-productive. Following IMGT convention, CDR3 was defined as the stretch from the second conserved V-encoded cysteine up to the conserved J-encoded phenylalanine. The earlier analysis of approximately 590 of the donors excluded any sequence lacking an unambiguous match to a single V gene segment. In an earlier analysis of several hundred of the donors, V segments were called functional above 56.7% productive rearrangements and were called segregating when the between-donor standard deviation exceeded 5%. A statistical classification framework was developed to diagnose cytomegalovirus status using the catalog of TCR beta chain sequences. In a later analysis, V and J genes were assigned by comparing TCR nucleotide sequences against IMGT/GENE-DB human TR gene sequences. The TCRdist pipeline was used in a later analysis to assign CDR3 sequences and most-parsimonious VDJ recombination scenarios. A later analysis defined each TCR beta chain by its CDR3 amino acid sequence plus V-gene family, and excluded reads lacking a unique V-gene family. To address suspected cross-contamination and a sequencing artifact, a later analysis removed 592 highly shared, low-generation-probability nucleotide sequences. For each public chain, a later analysis derived a clonal expansion index from normalized ranks of inferred template counts within each repertoire. A later analysis computed generation probabilities with a VDJ recombination model fitted to out-of-frame rearrangements, and checked the results against IGoR. A later analysis scored TCR-TCR, TCR-HLA and TCR-CMV co-occurrence with hypergeometric tests, applying a repertoire-size bias correction to TCR pairs. To estimate false discovery rates, a later analysis permuted the HLA or CMV assignments 20 times. A later analysis grouped co-occurring TCRs with DBSCAN, adding TCRdist sequence similarity when clustering within HLA-allele-positive subsets. Repertoires with fewer than 30,000 or more than 120,000 public chains, plus five repertoires with anomalous nucleotide sharing, were excluded from co-occurrence clustering. As stored in TCRdb, this immuneACCESS dataset retains in-frame rearrangements with V and J assigned. A fraction of the clones does not appear; measured against another copy, unresolved V genes explain less than half of the discrepancy, and the remainder lacks a known reason. Clonal size and the V and J genes are those of that table, whereas D and trimming came from the DNA. This sample holds some 140,000 clones; about 10% were observed only once. Of the sample, about 7.5% is held by the ten largest clones.

As regards this clone: The clone's antigen remains unknown. There are no base qualities to consult, and no much larger clone falls within one base.

The cohort comprised 710 or so healthy bone marrow donors. At the time of sampling, all cohort members were nominally healthy, though unrecorded immune exposures were likely present. The donor tested CMV seropositive, placing the donor among the 290 or so seropositive members of the cohort. Every donor gave a peripheral blood sample, and the peripheral blood mononuclear cells from that sample were used for TCR beta sequencing. Genomic DNA extraction from the blood cell samples was performed with the Qiagen DNeasy Blood Extraction Kit. What the research found in general, with its limitations: This cohort had only TCR beta chains sequenced, and the lack of alpha or paired-chain data limited which features could be detected. A later analysis found that HLA-associated TCR beta chains were more clonally expanded and had lower generation probabilities than equally common non-associated chains. Strong co-occurrence of HLA alleles, especially DR and DQ, made assigning TCR associations to individual alleles difficult. In a later analysis, TCR association rates were found to vary across HLA loci, with the most associated TCRs seen for DRB1 alleles and the fewest for HLA-C alleles. According to the authors, the approach could potentially be generalized to other disease states and immunological phenotypes. The sequencing pipeline was judged likely to have produced a cluster of highly shared sequence variants as a technical artifact. According to a later analysis, most CMV-associated TCR beta chains appeared to be HLA-restricted, and the HLA associations seemed to be driven largely by CMV exposure. An association between a missense DCLRE1C variant and V-gene and J-gene trimming of TCR beta chains was found in a later genetic analysis and replicated in an independent cohort. Compared with the 666-donor mean, donors in an Asian-associated ancestry cluster had fewer N-insertions in productive TCRs, according to a later genetic analysis. Sequencing depth was assumed to be roughly uniform across donors in the presence/absence analyses, though that assumption may not hold. In an earlier analysis of several hundred of the donors, most TCR beta V segments were observed in productive rearrangements about 90% or about 30% of the time, broadly matching IMGT annotations. Most TCR sequences were observed very rarely across donors, whereas some public TCRs were present in many individuals. The classifier was reported to diagnose cytomegalovirus status with high specificity and sensitivity in both the original cohort and the validation cohort. The only immune exposure information available for the cohort was CMV serostatus. Specific HLA alleles were associated with about 17,000 TCR beta sequences at a false discovery rate of 0.05 in a later analysis. Correlated functional status among segregating V segments might be attributable to linkage disequilibrium, but an unknown experimental factor could not be ruled out. A few of the identified cytomegalovirus-associated TCR beta chains were confirmed in vitro to be specific for cytomegalovirus antigens. A further reported finding was that TCR beta sequences accurately predicted the HLA-A and HLA-B alleles for most subjects in the first cohort. Over 15 rarely observed V segments, including chromosome 9 orphons, were excluded from the earlier analysis of some 590 of the donors because counts were too low. HLA typing was unavailable for some donors at each locus, so association tests used only the typed subset. Because the 87-base-pair reads could not distinguish some IMGT-functional V segments, including TRBV6-2 and TRBV6-3, those segments were excluded. In the study, about 150 TCR beta chains were listed as associated with cytomegalovirus. According to a later analysis, parvovirus B19, influenza, CMV and Epstein-Barr virus appeared linked to several top co-occurrence clusters.

From a lookup of the germline V gene, CDR1 and CDR2 are MNHEY and SVGAGI. At the junction V is shortened by 8 bases and J by 6 bases, with 13 bases in between. Taken from cysteine to phenylalanine, the CDR3 has 12 residues. Just CDR3 DNA is preserved here, 36 bases in frame from base 1. This receptor was obtained from a middle-aged woman in good health and CMV-seropositive. The chain links TRBV6-5 with TRBJ1-1; confidence is insufficient to name the D gene. Source material: PBMCs. CDR3 loop: CASRHLNAEAFF. The bases are TGTGCCAGCCGACACCTCAACGCTGAAGCTTTCTTT.